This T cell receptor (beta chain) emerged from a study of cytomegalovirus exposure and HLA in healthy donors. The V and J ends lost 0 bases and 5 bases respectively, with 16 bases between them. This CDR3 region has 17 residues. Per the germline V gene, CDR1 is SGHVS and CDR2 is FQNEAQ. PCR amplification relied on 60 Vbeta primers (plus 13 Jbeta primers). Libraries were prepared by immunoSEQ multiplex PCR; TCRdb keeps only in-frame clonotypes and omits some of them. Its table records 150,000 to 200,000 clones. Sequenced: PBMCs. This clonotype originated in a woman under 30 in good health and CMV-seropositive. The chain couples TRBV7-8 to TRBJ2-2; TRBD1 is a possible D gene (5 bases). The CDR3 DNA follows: TGTGCCAGCAGCTTAGCGGGGCTTCGGCGGTGGACCGGGGAGCTGTTTTTT. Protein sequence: CASSLAGLRRWTGELFF.